This T cell receptor (beta chain) comes out of a study of pediatric ulcerative colitis. Trimming removed 11 bases from V and 2 bases from J, with 12 bases in between. The CDR3 extends over 13 amino acids. Per the germline V gene, CDR1 is MNHNS and CDR2 is SASEGT. Only in-frame clones appear in the TCRdb table, and some are missing; sequencing was by immunoSEQ multiplex PCR. The sample holds tens of thousands of clones, 86% seen once. This clonotype was obtained from a boy younger than 18 with severe ulcerative colitis. The sample taken for sequencing was blood. The J gene is TRBJ1-4, the V gene TRBV6-1; a possible D gene is TRBD1 (6 bases). The CDR3 here is CAGGGFTNEKLFF. The CDR3 bases are TGTGCCGGAGGGGGGTTCACTAATGAAAAACTGTTTTTT.